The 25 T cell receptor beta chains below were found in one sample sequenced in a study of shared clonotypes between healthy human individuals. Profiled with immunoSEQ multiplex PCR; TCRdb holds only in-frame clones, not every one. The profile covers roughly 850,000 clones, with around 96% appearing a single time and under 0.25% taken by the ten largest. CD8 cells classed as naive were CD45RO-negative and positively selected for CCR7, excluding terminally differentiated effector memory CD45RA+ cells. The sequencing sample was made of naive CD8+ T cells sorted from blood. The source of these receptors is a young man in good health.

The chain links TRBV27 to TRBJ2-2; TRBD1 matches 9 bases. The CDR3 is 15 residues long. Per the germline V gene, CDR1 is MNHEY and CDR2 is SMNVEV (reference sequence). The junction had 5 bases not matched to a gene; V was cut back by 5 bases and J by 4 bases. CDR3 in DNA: TGTGCCAGCAGTATGGGACAGGGTGGCACCGGGGAGCTGTTTTTT. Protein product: CASSMGQGGTGELFF.

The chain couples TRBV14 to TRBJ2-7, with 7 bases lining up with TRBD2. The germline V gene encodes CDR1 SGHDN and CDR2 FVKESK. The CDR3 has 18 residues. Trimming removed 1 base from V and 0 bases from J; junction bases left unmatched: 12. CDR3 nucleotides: TGTGCCAGCAGCCAAGGGGAGGGGAGGGTCCCCCTCTCCTACGAGCAGTACTTC. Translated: CASSQGEGRVPLSYEQYF.

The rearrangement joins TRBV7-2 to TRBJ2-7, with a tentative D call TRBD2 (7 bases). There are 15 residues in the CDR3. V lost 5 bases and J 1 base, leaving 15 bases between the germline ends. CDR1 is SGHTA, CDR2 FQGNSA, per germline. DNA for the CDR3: TGTGCCAGCAGCGCCGAGGGGGGGGGATCCTACGAGCAGTACTTC. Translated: CASSAEGGGSYEQYF.

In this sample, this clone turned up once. In DNA, the CDR3 is TGTGCCAGCACAGGGATACGGGAGTATTTT. Its protein product is CASTGIREYF. The V and J genes are TRBV7-9 and TRBJ2-3; tentative D call: TRBD1 (5 bases). CDR1 is SEHNR and CDR2 is FQNEAQ in the germline V gene (reference sequence). V was shortened by 7 bases and J by 13 bases, with 12 bases between the two germline ends. This CDR3 is 10 amino acids long.

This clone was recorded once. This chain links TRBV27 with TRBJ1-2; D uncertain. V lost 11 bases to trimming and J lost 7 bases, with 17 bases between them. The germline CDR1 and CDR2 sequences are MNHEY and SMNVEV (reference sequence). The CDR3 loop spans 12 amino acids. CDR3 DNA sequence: TGTGCCTGCCTCGACACCGGCCCTGGCTACACCTTC. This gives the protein CACLDTGPGYTF.

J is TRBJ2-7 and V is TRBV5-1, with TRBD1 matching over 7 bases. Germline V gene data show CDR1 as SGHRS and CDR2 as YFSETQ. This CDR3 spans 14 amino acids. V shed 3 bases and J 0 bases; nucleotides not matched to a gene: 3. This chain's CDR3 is CASSYRDSSYEQYF. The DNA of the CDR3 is TGCGCCAGCAGCTACCGGGACAGCTCCTACGAGCAGTACTTC.

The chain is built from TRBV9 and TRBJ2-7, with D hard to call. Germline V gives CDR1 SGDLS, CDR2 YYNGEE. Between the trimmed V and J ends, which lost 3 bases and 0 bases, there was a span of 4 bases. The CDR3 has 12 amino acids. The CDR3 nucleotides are TGTGCCAGCAGCGACCCCTCCTACGAGCAGTACTTC. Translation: CASSDPSYEQYF.

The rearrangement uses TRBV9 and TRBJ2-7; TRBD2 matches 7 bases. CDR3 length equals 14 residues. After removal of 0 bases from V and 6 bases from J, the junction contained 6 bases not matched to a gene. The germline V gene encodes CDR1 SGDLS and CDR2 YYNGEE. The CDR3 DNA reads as TGTGCCAGCAGCGTAGGCGGGAGTACTGGCGAGCAGTACTTC. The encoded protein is CASSVGGSTGEQYF.

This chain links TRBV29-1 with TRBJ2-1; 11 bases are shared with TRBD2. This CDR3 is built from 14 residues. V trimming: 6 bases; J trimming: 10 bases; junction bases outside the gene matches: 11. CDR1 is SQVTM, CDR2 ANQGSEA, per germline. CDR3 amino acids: CSVERTSGLWEQFF. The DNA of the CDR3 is TGCAGCGTGGAAAGGACTAGCGGGCTCTGGGAGCAGTTCTTC.

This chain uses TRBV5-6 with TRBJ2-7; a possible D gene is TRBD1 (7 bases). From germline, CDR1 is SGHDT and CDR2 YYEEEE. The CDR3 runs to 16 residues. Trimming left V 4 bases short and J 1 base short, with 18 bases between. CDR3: CASSPNQGGGSYEQYF. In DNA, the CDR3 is TGTGCCAGCAGCCCCAATCAGGGGGGCGGGTCCTACGAGCAGTACTTC.

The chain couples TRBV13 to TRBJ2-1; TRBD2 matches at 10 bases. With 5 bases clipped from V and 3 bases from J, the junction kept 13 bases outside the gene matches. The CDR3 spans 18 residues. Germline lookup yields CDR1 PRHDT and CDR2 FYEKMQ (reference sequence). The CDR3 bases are TGTGCCAGCAGCCCCACTAGCGGGACCTCCGTTCGCTACAATGAGCAGTTCTTC. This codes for CASSPTSGTSVRYNEQFF.

The CDR3 DNA reads as TGCAGCGTTGATGAGGGTAGCTCCTACGAGCAGTACTTC. The encoded protein is CSVDEGSSYEQYF. The J gene is TRBJ2-7, the V gene TRBV29-1, with a tentative D call TRBD2 (5 bases). Germline assignment: CDR1 SQVTM and CDR2 ANQGSEA. The V end lost 3 bases, the J end lost 0 bases, and 9 bases lay between the germline ends. The CDR3 runs 13 residues.

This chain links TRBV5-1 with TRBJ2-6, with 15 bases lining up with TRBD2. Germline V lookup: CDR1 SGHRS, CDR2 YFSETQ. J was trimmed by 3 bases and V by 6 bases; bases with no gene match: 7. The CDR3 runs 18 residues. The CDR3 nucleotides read TGCGCCAGCAAGAGGACTAGCGGGAGGGTAGGTGGGGCCAACGTCCTGACTTTC. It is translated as CASKRTSGRVGGANVLTF.

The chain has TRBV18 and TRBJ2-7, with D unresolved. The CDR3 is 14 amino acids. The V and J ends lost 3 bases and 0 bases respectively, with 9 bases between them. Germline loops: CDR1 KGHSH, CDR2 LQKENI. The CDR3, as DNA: TGTGCCAGCTCACCGGCTCAGAGCTCCTACGAGCAGTACTTC. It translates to CASSPAQSSYEQYF. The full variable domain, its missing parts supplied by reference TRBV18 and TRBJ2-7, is NAGVMQNPRHLVRRRGQEARLRCSPMKGHSHVYWYRQLPEEGLKFMVYLQKENIIDESGMPKERFSAEFPKEGPSILRIQQVVRGDSAAYFCASSPAQSSYEQYFGPGTRLTVT.

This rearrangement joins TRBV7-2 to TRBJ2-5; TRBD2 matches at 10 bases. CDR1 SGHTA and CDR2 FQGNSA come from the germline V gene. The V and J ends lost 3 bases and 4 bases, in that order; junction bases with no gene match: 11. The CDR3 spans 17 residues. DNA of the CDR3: TGTGCCAGCAGCTTTGGGCTAGCGGGAGAAGATCGAGAGACCCAGTACTTC. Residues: CASSFGLAGEDRETQYF.

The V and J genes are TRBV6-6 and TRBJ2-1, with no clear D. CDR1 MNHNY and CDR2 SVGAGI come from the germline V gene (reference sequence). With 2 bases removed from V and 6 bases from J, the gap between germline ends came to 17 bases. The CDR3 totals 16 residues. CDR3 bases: TGTGCCAGCAGTTACACCTTCTCCGAAGGGTCCAATGAGCAGTTCTTC. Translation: CASSYTFSEGSNEQFF.

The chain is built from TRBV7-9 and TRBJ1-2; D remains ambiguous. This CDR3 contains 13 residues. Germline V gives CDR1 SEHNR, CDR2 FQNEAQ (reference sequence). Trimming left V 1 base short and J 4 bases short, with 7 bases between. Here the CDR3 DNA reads TGTGCCAGCAGCTTAGAGGCAATCTATGGCTACACCTTC. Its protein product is CASSLEAIYGYTF.

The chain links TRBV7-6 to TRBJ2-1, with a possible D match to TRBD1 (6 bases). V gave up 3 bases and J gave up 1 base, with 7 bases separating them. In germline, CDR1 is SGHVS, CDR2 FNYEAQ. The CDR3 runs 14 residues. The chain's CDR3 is CASSFTGSYNEQFF. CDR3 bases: TGTGCCAGCAGCTTCACAGGGTCCTACAATGAGCAGTTCTTC.

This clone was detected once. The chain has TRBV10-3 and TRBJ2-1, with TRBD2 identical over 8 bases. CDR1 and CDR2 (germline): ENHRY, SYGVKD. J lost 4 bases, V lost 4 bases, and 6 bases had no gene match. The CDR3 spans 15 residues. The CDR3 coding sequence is TGTGCCATCAGTGGACGGGAGGGTGCATACAATGAGCAGTTCTTC. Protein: CAISGREGAYNEQFF.

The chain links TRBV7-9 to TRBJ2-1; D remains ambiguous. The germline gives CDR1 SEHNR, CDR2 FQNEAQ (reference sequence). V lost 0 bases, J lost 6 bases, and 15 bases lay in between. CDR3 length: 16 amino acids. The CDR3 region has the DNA TGTGCCAGCAGCTTAGCGATAATAGCCGCGATCAATGAGCAGTTCTTC. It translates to CASSLAIIAAINEQFF.

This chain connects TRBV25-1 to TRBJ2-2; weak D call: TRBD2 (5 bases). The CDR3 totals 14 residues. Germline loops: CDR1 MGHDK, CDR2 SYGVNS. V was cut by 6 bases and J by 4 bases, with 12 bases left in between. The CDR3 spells CASSEGWGTGELFF. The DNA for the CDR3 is TGTGCCAGCAGCGAGGGTTGGGGCACCGGGGAGCTGTTTTTT. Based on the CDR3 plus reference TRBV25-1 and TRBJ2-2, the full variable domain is EADIYQTPRYLVIGTGKKITLECSQTMGHDKMYWYQQDPGMELHLIHYSYGVNSTEKGDLSSESTVSRIRTEHFPLTLESARPSHTSQYLCASSEGWGTGELFFGEGSRLTVL.

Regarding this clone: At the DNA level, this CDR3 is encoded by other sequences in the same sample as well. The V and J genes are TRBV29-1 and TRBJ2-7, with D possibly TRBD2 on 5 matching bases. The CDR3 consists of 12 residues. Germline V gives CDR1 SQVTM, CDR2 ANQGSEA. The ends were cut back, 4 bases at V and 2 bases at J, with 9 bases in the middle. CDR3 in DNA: TGCAGCGTTGGGACTGGGGCCTACGAGCAGTACTTC. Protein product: CSVGTGAYEQYF.

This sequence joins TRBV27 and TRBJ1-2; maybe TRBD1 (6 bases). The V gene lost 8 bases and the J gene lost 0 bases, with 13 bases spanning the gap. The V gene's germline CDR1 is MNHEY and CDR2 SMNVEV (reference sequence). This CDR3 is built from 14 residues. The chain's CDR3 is CASSVGGANYGYTF. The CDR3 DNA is TGTGCCAGCTCGGTAGGGGGAGCTAACTATGGCTACACCTTC.

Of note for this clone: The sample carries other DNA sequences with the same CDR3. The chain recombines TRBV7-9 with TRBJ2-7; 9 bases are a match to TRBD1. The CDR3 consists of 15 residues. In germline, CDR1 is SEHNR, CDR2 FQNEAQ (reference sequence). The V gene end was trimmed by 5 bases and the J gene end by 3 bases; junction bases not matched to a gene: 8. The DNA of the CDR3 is TGTGCCAGCAGCCCCCCGGGACAGGGTGGCTACGAGCAGTACTTC. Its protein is CASSPPGQGGYEQYF.

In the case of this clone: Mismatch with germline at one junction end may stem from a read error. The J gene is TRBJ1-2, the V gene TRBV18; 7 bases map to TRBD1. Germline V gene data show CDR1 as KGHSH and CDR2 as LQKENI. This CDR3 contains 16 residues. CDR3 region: CATSPPGGTANYGYTF. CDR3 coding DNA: TGTGCCACCTCACCACCGGGTGGGACAGCTAACTATGGCTACACCTTC.